This TCR beta chain was recovered during a study of shared clonotypes between healthy human individuals. Study-wide findings and caveats: The genetic and exposure-history diversity represented was limited by few donors. Compared with memory subsets, naive subsets generally had larger estimated richness.

Positively selected for CCR7, the CD45RO-negative cells used as naive CD8 cells excluded terminally differentiated effector memory CD45RA+ cells. Assay: immunoSEQ multiplex PCR; the TCRdb copy retains only in-frame clones and omits some. This sample yields roughly 2 million clones, of which just under 95% are seen a single time; more than 0.95% belongs to the top ten. The length of the CDR3 is 14 residues. From germline, CDR1 is SQVTM and CDR2 ANQGSEA. This clone came up once. Its antigen remains unidentified. One junction end disagrees with the germline gene, perhaps due to a read error. This chain connects TRBV29-1 to TRBJ2-3, with 7 positions matching TRBD1. This sequence was found in a man aged 18 to 29 in good health. Material: naive CD8+ T cells sorted from blood. The CDR3 coding sequence is TGCAGCGCTGAAGACAGGGCGAGCACAGATACGCAGTATTTT. Its translation is CSAEDRASTDTQYF.